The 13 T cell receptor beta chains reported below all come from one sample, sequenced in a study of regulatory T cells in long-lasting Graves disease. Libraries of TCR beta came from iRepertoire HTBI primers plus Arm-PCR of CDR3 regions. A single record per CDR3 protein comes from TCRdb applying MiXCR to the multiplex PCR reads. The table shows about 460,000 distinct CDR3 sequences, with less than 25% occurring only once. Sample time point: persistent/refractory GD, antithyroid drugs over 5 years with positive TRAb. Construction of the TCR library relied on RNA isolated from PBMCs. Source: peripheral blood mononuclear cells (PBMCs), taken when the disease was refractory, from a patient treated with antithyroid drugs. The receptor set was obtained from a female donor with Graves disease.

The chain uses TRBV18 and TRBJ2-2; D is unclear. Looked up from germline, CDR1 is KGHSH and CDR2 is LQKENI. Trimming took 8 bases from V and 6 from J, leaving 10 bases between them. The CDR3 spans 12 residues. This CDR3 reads CASAKGSGELFF. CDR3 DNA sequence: TGTGCCAGCGCCAAGGGATCCGGGGAGCTGTTTTTT.

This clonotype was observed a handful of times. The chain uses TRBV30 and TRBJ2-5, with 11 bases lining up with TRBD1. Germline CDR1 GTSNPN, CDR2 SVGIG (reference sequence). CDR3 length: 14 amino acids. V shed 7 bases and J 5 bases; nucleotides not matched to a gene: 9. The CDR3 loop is CAFSSGTGGETQYF. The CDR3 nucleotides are TGTGCCTTCTCCTCCGGGACAGGGGGTGAGACCCAGTACTTC.

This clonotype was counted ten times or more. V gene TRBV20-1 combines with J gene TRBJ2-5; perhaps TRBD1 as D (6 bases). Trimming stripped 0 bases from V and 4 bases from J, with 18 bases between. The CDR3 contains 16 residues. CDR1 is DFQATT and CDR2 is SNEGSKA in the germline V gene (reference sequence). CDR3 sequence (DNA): TGCAGTGCTAGAGATCTGGGCACTGAAGGGGGAGAGACCCAGTACTTC. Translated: CSARDLGTEGGETQYF.

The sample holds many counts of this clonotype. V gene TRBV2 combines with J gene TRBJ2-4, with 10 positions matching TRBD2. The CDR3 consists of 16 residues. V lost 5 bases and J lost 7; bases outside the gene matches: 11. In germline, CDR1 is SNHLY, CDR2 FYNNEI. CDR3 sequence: CASSTASGGPGNIQYF. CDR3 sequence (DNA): TGTGCCAGCAGTACGGCTAGCGGGGGACCAGGGAACATTCAGTACTTC.

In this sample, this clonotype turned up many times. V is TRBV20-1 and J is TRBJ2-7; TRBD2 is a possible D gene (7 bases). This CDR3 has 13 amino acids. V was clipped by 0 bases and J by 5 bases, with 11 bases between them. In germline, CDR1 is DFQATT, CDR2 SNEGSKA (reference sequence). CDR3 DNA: TGCAGTGCTAGAGAGGGGGGGCTCAACGAGCAGTACTTC. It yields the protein CSAREGGLNEQYF.

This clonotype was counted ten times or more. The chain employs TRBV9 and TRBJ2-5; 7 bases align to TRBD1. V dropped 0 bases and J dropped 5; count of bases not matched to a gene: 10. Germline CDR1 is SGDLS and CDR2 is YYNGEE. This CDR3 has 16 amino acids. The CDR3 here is CASSVGGHRGRETQYF. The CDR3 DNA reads TGTGCCAGCAGCGTAGGGGGCCACAGGGGCAGGGAGACCCAGTACTTC.

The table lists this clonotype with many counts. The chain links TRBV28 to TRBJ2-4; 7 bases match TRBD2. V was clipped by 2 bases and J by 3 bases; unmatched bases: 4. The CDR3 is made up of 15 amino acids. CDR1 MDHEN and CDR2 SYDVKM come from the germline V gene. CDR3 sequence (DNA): TGTGCCAGCAGTTTACCCTCGGGGGGCAAAAACATTCAGTACTTC. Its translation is CASSLPSGGKNIQYF.

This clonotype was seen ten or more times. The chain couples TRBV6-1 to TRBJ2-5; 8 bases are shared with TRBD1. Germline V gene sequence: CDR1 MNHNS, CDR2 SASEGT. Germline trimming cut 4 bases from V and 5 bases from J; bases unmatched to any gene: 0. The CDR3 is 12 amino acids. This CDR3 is CASSGQGETQYF. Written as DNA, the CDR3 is TGTGCCAGCAGTGGACAGGGGGAGACCCAGTACTTC.

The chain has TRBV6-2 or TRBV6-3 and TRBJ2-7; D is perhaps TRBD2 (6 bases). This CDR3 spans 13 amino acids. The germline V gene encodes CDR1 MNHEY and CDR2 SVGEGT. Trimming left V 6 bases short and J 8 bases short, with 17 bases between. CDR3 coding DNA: TGTGCCAGCAGCCAGCAGTGGACTACGAAGCAGTACTTC. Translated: CASSQQWTTKQYF.

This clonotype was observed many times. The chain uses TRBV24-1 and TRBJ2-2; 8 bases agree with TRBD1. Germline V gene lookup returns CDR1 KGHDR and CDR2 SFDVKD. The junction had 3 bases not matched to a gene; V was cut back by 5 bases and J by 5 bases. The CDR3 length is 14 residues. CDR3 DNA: TGTGCCACCAGTGCAACAGGGGGAACCGGGGAGCTGTTTTTT. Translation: CATSATGGTGELFF.

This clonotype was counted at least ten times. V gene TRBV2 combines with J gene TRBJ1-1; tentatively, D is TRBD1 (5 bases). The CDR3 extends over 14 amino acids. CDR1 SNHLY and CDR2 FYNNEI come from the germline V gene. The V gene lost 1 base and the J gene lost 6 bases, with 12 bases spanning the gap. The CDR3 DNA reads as TGTGCCAGCAGTGAAGGCGGGGCGAGGGCTGAAGCTTTCTTT. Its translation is CASSEGGARAEAFF.

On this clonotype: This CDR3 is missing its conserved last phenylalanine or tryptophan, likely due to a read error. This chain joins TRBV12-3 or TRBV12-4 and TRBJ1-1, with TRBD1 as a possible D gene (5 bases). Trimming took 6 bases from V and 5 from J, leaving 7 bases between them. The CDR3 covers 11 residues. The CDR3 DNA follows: TGTGCCAGCAGGGGGGGGACTGAAGCTTTCTCT. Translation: CASRGGTEAFS.

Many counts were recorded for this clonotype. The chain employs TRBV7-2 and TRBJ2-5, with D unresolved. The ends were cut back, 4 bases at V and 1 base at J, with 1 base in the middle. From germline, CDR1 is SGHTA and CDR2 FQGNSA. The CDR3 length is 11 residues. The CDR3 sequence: CASSSQETQYF. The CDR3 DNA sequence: TGTGCCAGCAGCTCCCAAGAGACCCAGTACTTC. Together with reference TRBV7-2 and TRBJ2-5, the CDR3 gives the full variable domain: GAGVSQSPSNKVTEKGKDVELRCDPISGHTALYWYRQSLGQGLEFLIYFQGNSAPDKSGLPSDRFSAERTGGSVSTLTIQRTQQEDSAVYLCASSSQETQYFGPGTRLLVL.